This T cell receptor (beta chain) was captured by sequencing in a study of cytomegalovirus exposure and HLA in healthy donors. This PCR relied on a set of 60 Vbeta primers and 13 Jbeta primers. Sequencing used immunoSEQ multiplex PCR; TCRdb keeps in-frame clones, though not all of them. Found here are 65,000 to 90,000 clones, 70% to 75% of them singletons; the top ten hold about 4.2%. This CDR3 spans 15 amino acids. Trimming took off 4 bases at V and 6 bases at J, with 15 bases between the two ends. Germline V CDR1 and CDR2: KGHSH, LQKENI. The source material was PBMCs. This TCR derives from a man in his sixties in good health and CMV-seronegative. The chain joins TRBV18 to TRBJ1-4; a weak D match, TRBD1 (5 bases). CDR3 residues: CASSLPGRGDEKLFF. The DNA for the CDR3 is TGTGCCAGCTCACTTCCAGGGCGCGGAGATGAAAAACTGTTTTTT. Based on the CDR3 plus reference TRBV18 and TRBJ1-4, the full variable domain is NAGVMQNPRHLVRRRGQEARLRCSPMKGHSHVYWYRQLPEEGLKFMVYLQKENIIDESGMPKERFSAEFPKEGPSILRIQQVVRGDSAAYFCASSLPGRGDEKLFFGSGTQLSVL.